Sequencing of this TCR beta chain was carried out in a study of blood T cell repertoires in COVID-19. The CDR3 covers 14 residues. Germline trimming cut 3 bases from V and 6 bases from J; bases unmatched to any gene: 1. Germline CDR1 is SGHRS and CDR2 is YFSETQ. In the study's own analysis: Nucleated cell number was recorded as an estimate derived from reference gene primer amplification. The repertoire was sequenced with immunoSEQ multiplex PCR; TCRdb's copy has only in-frame clones and lacks some. The V and J calls and clone size were taken over from that table, and D and trimming were inferred from the DNA. The sample lists about 430,000 clones, 85% to 90% occurring once. Cohorts were assigned according to the clinical history that participants reported.

The TCR was taken from a young woman with acute COVID-19. V is TRBV5-1 and J is TRBJ1-5; 12 nucleotides align to TRBD1. Sequenced material: PBMCs or T cells enriched from blood (not recorded which). The CDR3 is CASSSGQGAQPQHF. CDR3 coding DNA: TGCGCCAGCAGCTCGGGACAGGGGGCTCAGCCCCAGCATTTT.